These 27 T cell receptor beta chains were all obtained from the same sample, sequenced in a study of control samples from healthy donors and cancer patients. TCRdb's table, derived via immunoSEQ multiplex PCR, lists solely in-frame clones and lacks some. The listing records about 190,000 clones. The sample comprised blood. Receptor source: a woman under 40 in good health.

The chain joins TRBV7-2 to TRBJ2-5, with D possibly TRBD2 on 6 matching bases. The CDR3 runs 13 residues. With 3 bases removed from V and 5 bases from J, the gap between germline ends came to 10 bases. The germline gives CDR1 SGHTA, CDR2 FQGNSA. CDR3 nucleotides: TGTGCCAGCAGCTTCCGGGACTGGGAGACCCAGTACTTC. It encodes CASSFRDWETQYF.

The gene calls are TRBV4-1 and TRBJ1-5; D is unclear. This CDR3 has 17 residues. Germline lookup yields CDR1 MGHRA and CDR2 YSYEKL. Trimming stripped 1 base from V and 5 bases from J, with 18 bases between. DNA of the CDR3: TGCGCCAGCAGCCAAGGAATTAAGGGAACGTCCGATCAGCCCCAGCATTTT. This sequence encodes CASSQGIKGTSDQPQHF.

V is TRBV7-2 and J is TRBJ1-1; TRBD1 matches at 10 bases. V dropped 3 bases and J dropped 3; count of bases not matched to a gene: 4. This CDR3 region has 15 residues. The germline gives CDR1 SGHTA, CDR2 FQGNSA. This CDR3 reads CASSFSGTGDTEAFF. CDR3 in DNA: TGTGCCAGCAGCTTCTCGGGGACAGGGGACACTGAAGCTTTCTTT.

The V gene is TRBV18, the J gene TRBJ1-2; 9 nucleotides align to TRBD1. Germline V gene sequence: CDR1 KGHSH, CDR2 LQKENI. CDR3 length: 15 amino acids. The trim removed 2 bases at V and 6 bases at J, leaving 7 bases unmatched. The CDR3 sequence is CASSPRTGEDHGYTF. CDR3 nucleotide sequence: TGTGCCAGCTCACCAAGGACAGGGGAAGACCATGGCTACACCTTC.

The CDR3 is CASSPRVGGGTGYTF. The CDR3 DNA reads TGTGCCAGCTCACCACGAGTAGGGGGGGGCACTGGCTACACCTTC. This chain links TRBV18 with TRBJ1-2; TRBD1 might be the D (6 bases). The CDR3 length is 15 residues. Germline V CDR1 and CDR2: KGHSH, LQKENI. The V end lost 1 base, the J end lost 7 bases, and 16 bases lay between the germline ends.

The chain has TRBV29-1 and TRBJ2-5; 7 positions match TRBD1. V lost 6 bases to trimming and J lost 2 bases; unmatched junction nucleotides: 6. The germline gives CDR1 SQVTM, CDR2 ANQGSEA. The CDR3 contains 13 residues. CDR3 sequence reads: CSVRGQLQETQYF. Written as DNA, the CDR3 is TGCAGCGTGAGGGGACAGTTACAAGAGACCCAGTACTTC.

The V call is TRBV28, the J call TRBJ1-1; tentative D call: TRBD1 (5 bases). The CDR3 contains 13 residues. Deletions cut 6 bases from V and 6 bases from J, with 14 bases between. Looked up from germline, CDR1 is MDHEN and CDR2 is SYDVKM. The CDR3 loop is CASRPRTISEAFF. The CDR3 DNA reads as TGTGCCAGCAGACCAAGGACAATCTCTGAAGCTTTCTTT. The full variable domain, its missing parts supplied by reference TRBV28 and TRBJ1-1, is DVKVTQSSRYLVKRTGEKVFLECVQDMDHENMFWYRQDPGLGLRLIYFSYDVKMKEKGDIPEGYSVSREKKERFSLILESASTNQTSMYLCASRPRTISEAFFGQGTRLTVV.

CDR3 region: CAWTYQPQHF. DNA of the CDR3: TGTGCCTGGACTTATCAGCCCCAGCATTTT. The chain recombines TRBV30 with TRBJ1-5; D call uncertain. This CDR3 comprises 10 residues. Germline V lookup: CDR1 GTSNPN, CDR2 SVGIG (reference sequence). V was trimmed by 4 bases and J by 5 bases, leaving 3 bases between them.

V is TRBV6-2 or TRBV6-3 and J is TRBJ2-2; 7 nucleotides align to TRBD1. J was trimmed by 1 base and V by 2 bases; bases with no gene match: 1. This CDR3 is built from 15 residues. The V gene's germline CDR1 is MNHEY and CDR2 SVGEGT. The CDR3 region has the DNA TGTGCCAGCAGTTACACAGGGGTGAACACCGGGGAGCTGTTTTTT. Encoded protein: CASSYTGVNTGELFF.

In DNA form, the CDR3 reads TGTGCCAGCAGTGAAGGACAGGGGCCCTACACCTTC. It translates to CASSEGQGPYTF. V and J are TRBV6-1 and TRBJ1-2; 8 bases match TRBD1. With 1 base clipped from V and 10 bases from J, the junction kept 2 bases outside the gene matches. This CDR3 has 12 amino acids. Germline CDR1 reads MNHNS; CDR2 reads SASEGT.

The chain joins TRBV6-5 to TRBJ1-1; D might be TRBD1 (5 bases). Germline V gives CDR1 MNHEY, CDR2 SVGAGI. CDR3 length: 15 residues. The V gene lost 3 bases and the J gene lost 4 bases, with 15 bases spanning the gap. CDR3 DNA: TGTGCCAGCAGTTATTCCGGGGCGAGGAGCACTGAAGCTTTCTTT. This codes for CASSYSGARSTEAFF.

V gene TRBV18 combines with J gene TRBJ2-3; D is possibly TRBD2 (6 bases). With 4 bases removed from V and 6 bases from J, the gap between germline ends came to 11 bases. Germline V CDR1 and CDR2: KGHSH, LQKENI. The CDR3 has 13 residues. CDR3 bases: TGTGCCAGCTCACTTACTCGGGGGGATACGCAGTATTTT. Translation gives CASSLTRGDTQYF.

The chain employs TRBV4-1 and TRBJ1-5; 7 nucleotides agree with TRBD1. This CDR3 is built from 13 residues. Per germline, CDR1 MGHRA and CDR2 YSYEKL. J lost 7 bases, V lost 4 bases, and 4 bases had no gene match. This CDR3 reads CASSRQGYQPQHF. DNA for the CDR3: TGCGCCAGCAGCCGACAGGGATACCAGCCCCAGCATTTT.

The chain recombines TRBV2 with TRBJ2-1; D is possibly TRBD2 (6 bases). The ends were cut back, 7 bases at V and 5 bases at J, with 15 bases in the middle. The V gene's germline CDR1 is SNHLY and CDR2 FYNNEI. The CDR3 runs to 14 residues. CDR3 loop: CASMTSILHNEQFF. The CDR3 DNA is TGTGCCAGCATGACTAGTATCCTCCACAATGAGCAGTTCTTC.

About this clone: Other DNA sequences in this sample translate to the same CDR3. The rearrangement links TRBV18 to TRBJ1-1; D uncertain. The CDR3 spans 13 residues. The V end lost 6 bases, the J end lost 1 base, and 9 bases lay between the germline ends. Germline CDR1 KGHSH, CDR2 LQKENI. In DNA, the CDR3 is TGTGCCAGCTCCCCGACGGGGAACACTGAAGCTTTCTTT. Amino acid sequence: CASSPTGNTEAFF. The variable domain in full, completed from reference TRBV18 and TRBJ1-1, reads NAGVMQNPRHLVRRRGQEARLRCSPMKGHSHVYWYRQLPEEGLKFMVYLQKENIIDESGMPKERFSAEFPKEGPSILRIQQVVRGDSAAYFCASSPTGNTEAFFGQGTRLTVV.

The chain is built from TRBV12-3 or TRBV12-4 and TRBJ1-3; D remains ambiguous. This CDR3 spans 13 amino acids. With 5 bases removed from V and 0 bases from J, the gap between germline ends came to 5 bases. The CDR3 DNA follows: TGTGCCAGCAGTCGGATCTCTGGAAACACCATATATTTT. It yields the protein CASSRISGNTIYF.

V and J are TRBV3-1 (or the pseudogene TRBV3-2) and TRBJ2-1; no definite D call. Trimming removed 1 base at V and 13 bases at J, with 8 bases between. This CDR3 has 11 residues. From germline, CDR1 is LGHDT and CDR2 YNNKEL (reference sequence). The DNA of the CDR3 is TGTGCCAGCAGCCAAGGGGCGGACCAGTTCTTC. Translating it yields CASSQGADQFF.

The gene calls are TRBV7-2 and TRBJ1-5; D is unresolved. Trimming cost V 1 base and J 3 bases, with 7 bases left between them. Germline CDR1 is SGHTA and CDR2 is FQGNSA. This CDR3 is built from 14 residues. CDR3 residues: CASSLDHFNQPQHF. As DNA, the CDR3 is TGTGCCAGCAGCTTAGACCACTTCAATCAGCCCCAGCATTTT.

V gene TRBV2 combines with J gene TRBJ1-6; 7 positions agree with TRBD1. Trimming cost V 8 bases and J 0 bases; bases outside gene matches: 19. Germline assignment: CDR1 SNHLY and CDR2 FYNNEI. The CDR3 loop spans 20 amino acids. For the CDR3, the DNA is TGTGCCAGCGAGCAGATCCTGGGACAGCCTCGAAGCTCCTATAATTCACCCCTCCACTTT. It specifies CASEQILGQPRSSYNSPLHF.

The chain links TRBV27 to TRBJ1-6, with 9 bases aligning to TRBD1. In germline, CDR1 is MNHEY, CDR2 SMNVEV (reference sequence). This CDR3 spans 14 amino acids. V lost 6 bases and J lost 8; bases outside the gene matches: 5. The CDR3 loop is CASSGDREDSPLHF. The CDR3 DNA sequence: TGTGCCAGCAGCGGGGACAGGGAGGATTCACCCCTCCACTTT.

The chain is built from TRBV5-6 and TRBJ1-5; possibly TRBD1 for D (5 bases). Per germline, CDR1 SGHDT and CDR2 YYEEEE. V was clipped by 4 bases and J by 4 bases, with 9 bases between them. The CDR3 is 13 amino acids. The CDR3 loop is CASSIGGNQPQHF. The CDR3, as DNA: TGTGCCAGCAGCATCGGGGGGAATCAGCCCCAGCATTTT. Full variable domain (outside the CDR3, taken from reference TRBV5-6 and TRBJ1-5): DAGVTQSPTHLIKTRGQQVTLRCSPKSGHDTVSWYQQALGQGPQFIFQYYEEEERQRGNFPDRFSGHQFPNYSSELNVNALLLGDSALYLCASSIGGNQPQHFGDGTRLSIL.

The CDR3 sequence is CASSYFTEAFF. CDR3 bases: TGTGCCAGCAGTTACTTCACTGAAGCTTTCTTT. The rearrangement joins TRBV6-2 or TRBV6-3 to TRBJ1-1; D remains ambiguous. V was cut by 1 base and J by 4 bases, with 1 base left in between. The CDR3 runs 11 residues. Germline loops: CDR1 MNHEY, CDR2 SVGEGT.

The genes are TRBV4-1 and TRBJ2-7; 8 bases are a match to TRBD2. CDR3 length equals 17 residues. J was trimmed by 0 bases and V by 1 base; bases with no gene match: 8. The germline gives CDR1 MGHRA, CDR2 YSYEKL. The chain's CDR3 is CASSQGLAGTNSYEQYF. In nucleotides, the CDR3 is TGCGCCAGCAGCCAAGGGTTAGCGGGGACAAACTCCTACGAGCAGTACTTC.

This chain connects TRBV18 to TRBJ1-1; D not certain. Germline V lookup: CDR1 KGHSH, CDR2 LQKENI. The CDR3 spans 15 residues. V was shortened by 3 bases and J by 2 bases, with 13 bases between the two germline ends. The CDR3: CASSPAQGSNTEAFF. The DNA for the CDR3 is TGTGCCAGCTCACCCGCCCAAGGATCAAACACTGAAGCTTTCTTT.

The rearrangement joins TRBV12-3 or TRBV12-4 to TRBJ1-5; D unresolved. V shed 4 bases and J shed 9 bases, with 13 bases lying between them. CDR3 size: 13 residues. The CDR3 loop reads CASSSLPSGPQHF. The DNA of the CDR3 is TGTGCCAGCAGTTCCCTCCCTTCGGGGCCCCAGCATTTT.

In DNA form, the CDR3 reads TGTGCCAGCAGTTACCAGGGGTTCTCGGGGGAGCAGTACTTC. This codes for CASSYQGFSGEQYF. The chain uses TRBV6-2 or TRBV6-3 and TRBJ2-7, with a possible D match to TRBD1 (6 bases). Germline V gene lookup returns CDR1 MNHEY and CDR2 SVGEGT. CDR3 length: 14 amino acids. Trimming cost V 2 bases and J 7 bases, with 15 bases left between them.

The V call is TRBV7-8, the J call TRBJ1-2; D is unclear. Germline V gives CDR1 SGHVS, CDR2 FQNEAQ. This CDR3 is built from 14 residues. Between the trimmed V and J ends, which lost 1 base and 3 bases, there was a span of 9 bases. The CDR3 coding sequence is TGTGCCAGCAGCTTAGGCTACAGTGACTATGGCTACACCTTC. This sequence encodes CASSLGYSDYGYTF.